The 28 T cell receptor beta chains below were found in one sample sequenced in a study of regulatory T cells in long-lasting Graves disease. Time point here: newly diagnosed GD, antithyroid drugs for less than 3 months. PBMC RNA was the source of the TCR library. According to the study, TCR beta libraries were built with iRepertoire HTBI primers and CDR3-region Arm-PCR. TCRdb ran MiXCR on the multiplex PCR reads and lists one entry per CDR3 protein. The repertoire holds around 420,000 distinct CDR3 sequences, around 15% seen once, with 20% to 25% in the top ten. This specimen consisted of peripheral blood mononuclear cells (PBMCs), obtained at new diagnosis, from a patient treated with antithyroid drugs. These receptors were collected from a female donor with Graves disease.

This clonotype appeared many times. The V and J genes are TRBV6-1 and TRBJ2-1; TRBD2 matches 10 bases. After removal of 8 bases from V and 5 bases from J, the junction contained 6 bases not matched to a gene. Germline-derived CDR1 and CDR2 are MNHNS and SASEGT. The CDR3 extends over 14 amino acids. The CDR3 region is CASATSGTHNEQFF. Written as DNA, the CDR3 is TGTGCCAGCGCAACTAGCGGGACCCACAATGAGCAGTTCTTC.

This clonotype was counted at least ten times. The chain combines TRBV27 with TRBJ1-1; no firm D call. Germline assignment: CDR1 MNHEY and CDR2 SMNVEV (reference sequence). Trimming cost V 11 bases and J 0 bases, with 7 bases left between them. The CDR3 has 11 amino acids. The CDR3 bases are TGTGCCGTTCTGCTGAACACTGAAGCTTTCTTT. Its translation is CAVLLNTEAFF.

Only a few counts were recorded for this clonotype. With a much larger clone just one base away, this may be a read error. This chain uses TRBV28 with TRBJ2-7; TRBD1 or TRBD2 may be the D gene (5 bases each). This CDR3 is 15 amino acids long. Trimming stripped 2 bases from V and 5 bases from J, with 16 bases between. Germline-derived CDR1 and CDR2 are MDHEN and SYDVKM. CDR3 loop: CASSLGVRASNEQYF. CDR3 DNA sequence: TGTGCCAGCAGTTTAGGGGTCAGGGCTAGCAACGAGCAGTACTTC.

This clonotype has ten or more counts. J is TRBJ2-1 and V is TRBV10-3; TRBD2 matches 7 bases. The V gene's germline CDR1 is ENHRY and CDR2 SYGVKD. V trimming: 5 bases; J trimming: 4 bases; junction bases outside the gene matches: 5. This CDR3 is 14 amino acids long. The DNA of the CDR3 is TGTGCCATCAGTCCGGGGGGAGGTTACAATGAGCAGTTCTTC. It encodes CAISPGGGYNEQFF.

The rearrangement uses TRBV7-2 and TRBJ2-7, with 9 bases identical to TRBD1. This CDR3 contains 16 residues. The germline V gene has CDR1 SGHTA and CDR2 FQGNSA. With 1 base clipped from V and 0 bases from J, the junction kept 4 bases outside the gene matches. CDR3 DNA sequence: TGTGCCAGCAGCTTAGTGGGGACAGGGAGCTCCTACGAGCAGTACTTC. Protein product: CASSLVGTGSSYEQYF.

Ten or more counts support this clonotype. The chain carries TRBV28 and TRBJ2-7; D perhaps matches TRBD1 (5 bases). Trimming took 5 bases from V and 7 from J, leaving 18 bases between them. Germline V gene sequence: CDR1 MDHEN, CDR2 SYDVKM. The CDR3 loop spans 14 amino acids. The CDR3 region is CASSTTAILLEQYF. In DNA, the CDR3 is TGTGCCAGCAGTACGACAGCCATCCTACTTGAGCAGTACTTC. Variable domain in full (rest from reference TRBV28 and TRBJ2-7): DVKVTQSSRYLVKRTGEKVFLECVQDMDHENMFWYRQDPGLGLRLIYFSYDVKMKEKGDIPEGYSVSREKKERFSLILESASTNQTSMYLCASSTTAILLEQYFGPGTRLTVT.

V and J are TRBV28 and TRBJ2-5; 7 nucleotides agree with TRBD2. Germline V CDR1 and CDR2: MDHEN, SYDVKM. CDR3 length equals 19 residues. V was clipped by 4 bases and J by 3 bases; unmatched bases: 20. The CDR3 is CASSYIYRTRARSKETQYF. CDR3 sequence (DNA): TGTGCCAGCAGTTACATCTACAGGACTAGAGCCCGATCCAAAGAGACCCAGTACTTC.

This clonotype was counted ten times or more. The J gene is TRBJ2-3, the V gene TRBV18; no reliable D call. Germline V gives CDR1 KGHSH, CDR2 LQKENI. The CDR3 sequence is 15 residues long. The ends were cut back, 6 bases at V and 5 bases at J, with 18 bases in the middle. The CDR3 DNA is TGTGCCAGCTCCCTTACCAGCCCAACGGTAGATACGCAGTATTTT. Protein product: CASSLTSPTVDTQYF.

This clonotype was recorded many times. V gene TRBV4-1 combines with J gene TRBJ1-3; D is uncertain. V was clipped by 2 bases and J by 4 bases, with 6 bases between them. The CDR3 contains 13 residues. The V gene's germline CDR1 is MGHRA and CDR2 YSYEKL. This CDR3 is CASSQTRGNTIYF. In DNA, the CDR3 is TGCGCCAGCAGCCAAACTAGAGGAAACACCATATATTTT.

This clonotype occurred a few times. The CDR3 sequence is CATSDPVPGQSGPGHNEQFF. The DNA of the CDR3 is TGTGCCACCAGTGATCCGGTCCCGGGACAGTCCGGTCCTGGCCACAATGAGCAGTTCTTC. The chain is built from TRBV24-1 and TRBJ2-1; 7 bases are shared with TRBD1. Germline V lookup: CDR1 KGHDR, CDR2 SFDVKD. The CDR3 extends over 20 amino acids. After removal of 3 bases from V and 5 bases from J, the junction contained 21 bases not matched to a gene.

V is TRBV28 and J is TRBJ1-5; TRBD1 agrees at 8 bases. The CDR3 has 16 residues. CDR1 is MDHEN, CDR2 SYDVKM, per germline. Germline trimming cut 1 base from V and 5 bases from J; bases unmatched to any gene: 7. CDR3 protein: CASSLSVRQGYQPQHF. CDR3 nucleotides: TGTGCCAGCAGTTTATCGGTTCGACAGGGGTATCAGCCCCAGCATTTT.

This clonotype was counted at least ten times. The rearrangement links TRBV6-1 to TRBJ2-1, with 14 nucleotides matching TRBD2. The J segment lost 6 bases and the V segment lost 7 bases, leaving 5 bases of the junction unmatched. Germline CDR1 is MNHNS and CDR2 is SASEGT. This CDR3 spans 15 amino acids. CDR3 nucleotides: TGTGCCAGCACCAACGGACTAGCGGGGGGCAATGAGCAGTTCTTC. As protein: CASTNGLAGGNEQFF.

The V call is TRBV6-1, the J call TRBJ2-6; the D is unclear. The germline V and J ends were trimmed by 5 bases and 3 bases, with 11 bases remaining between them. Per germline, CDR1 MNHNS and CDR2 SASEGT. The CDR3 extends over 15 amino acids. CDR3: CASSQNSGGANVLTF. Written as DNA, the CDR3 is TGTGCCAGCAGTCAGAACAGTGGTGGGGCCAACGTCCTGACTTTC.

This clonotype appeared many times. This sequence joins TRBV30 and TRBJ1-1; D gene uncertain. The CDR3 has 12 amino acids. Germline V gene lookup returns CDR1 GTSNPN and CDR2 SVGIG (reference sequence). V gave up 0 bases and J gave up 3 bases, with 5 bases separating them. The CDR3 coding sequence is TGTGCCTGGAGTGTACCCCACACTGAAGCTTTCTTT. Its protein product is CAWSVPHTEAFF.

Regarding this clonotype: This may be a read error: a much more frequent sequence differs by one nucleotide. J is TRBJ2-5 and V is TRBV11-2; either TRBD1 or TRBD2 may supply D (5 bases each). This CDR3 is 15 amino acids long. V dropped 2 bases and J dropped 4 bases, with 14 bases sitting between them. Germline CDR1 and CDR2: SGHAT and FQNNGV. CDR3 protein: CASSLLWGRRETQYF. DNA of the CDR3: TGTGCCAGCAGCTTACTCTGGGGACGTCGAGAGACCCAGTACTTC.

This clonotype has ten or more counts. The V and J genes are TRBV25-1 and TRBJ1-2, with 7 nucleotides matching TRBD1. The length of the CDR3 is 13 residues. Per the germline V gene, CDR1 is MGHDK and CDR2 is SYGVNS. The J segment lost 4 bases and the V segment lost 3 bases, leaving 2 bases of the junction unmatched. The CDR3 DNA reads TGTGCCAGCAGTGATCGGGACAGCTATGGCTACACCTTC. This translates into CASSDRDSYGYTF.

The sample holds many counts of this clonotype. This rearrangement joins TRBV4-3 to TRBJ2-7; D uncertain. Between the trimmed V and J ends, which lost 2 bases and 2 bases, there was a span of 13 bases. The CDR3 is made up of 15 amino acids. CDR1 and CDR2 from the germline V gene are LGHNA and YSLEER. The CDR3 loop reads CASSQLSEGPYEQYF. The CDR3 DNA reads TGCGCCAGCAGCCAACTTAGTGAAGGGCCCTACGAGCAGTACTTC.

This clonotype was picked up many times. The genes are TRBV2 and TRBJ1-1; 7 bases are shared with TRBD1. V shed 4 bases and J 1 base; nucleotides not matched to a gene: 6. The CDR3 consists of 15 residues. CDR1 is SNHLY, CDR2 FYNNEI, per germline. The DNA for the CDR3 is TGTGCCAGCAGTGGTGAGGGGGCGGCGAACACTGAAGCTTTCTTT. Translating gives CASSGEGAANTEAFF. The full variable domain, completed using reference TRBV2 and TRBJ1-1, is EPEVTQTPSHQVTQMGQEVILRCVPISNHLYFYWYRQILGQKVEFLVSFYNNEISEKSEIFDDQFSVERPDGSNFTLKIRSTKLEDSAMYFCASSGEGAANTEAFFGQGTRLTVV.

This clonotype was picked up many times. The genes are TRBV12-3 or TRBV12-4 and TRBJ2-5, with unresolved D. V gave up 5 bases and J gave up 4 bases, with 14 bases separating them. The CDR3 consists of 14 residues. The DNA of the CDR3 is TGTGCCAGCAGTGACCGACTGGTAAGAGAGACCCAGTACTTC. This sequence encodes CASSDRLVRETQYF.

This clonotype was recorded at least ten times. CDR3 amino acids: CASSTVHYEQYF. As DNA, the CDR3 is TGTGCCAGCAGTACGGTCCACTACGAGCAGTACTTC. The chain uses TRBV7-2 and TRBJ2-7; D remains unclear. The CDR3 length is 12 residues. Per the germline V gene, CDR1 is SGHTA and CDR2 is FQGNSA. The V end lost 6 bases, the J end lost 3 bases, and 9 bases lay between the germline ends.

The CDR3 DNA follows: TGTGCCAGCAGCTTAGTCTTAGCGGGAGGGCAACGGATGCCCGAGCAGTACTTC. Its protein product is CASSLVLAGGQRMPEQYF. The chain combines TRBV7-2 with TRBJ2-7; 11 bases are shared with TRBD2. J was trimmed by 6 bases and V by 1 base; bases with no gene match: 14. Germline V lookup: CDR1 SGHTA, CDR2 FQGNSA. This CDR3 region has 18 residues.

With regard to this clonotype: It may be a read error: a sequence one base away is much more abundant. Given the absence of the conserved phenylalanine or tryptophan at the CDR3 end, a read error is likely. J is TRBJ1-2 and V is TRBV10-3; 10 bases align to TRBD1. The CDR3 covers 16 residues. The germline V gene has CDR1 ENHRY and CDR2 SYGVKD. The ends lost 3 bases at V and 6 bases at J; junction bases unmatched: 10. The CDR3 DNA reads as TGTGCCATCAGTGAAGGCGGTGGACAGGGGGTTGATGGCTACACCTCC. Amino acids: CAISEGGGQGVDGYTS.

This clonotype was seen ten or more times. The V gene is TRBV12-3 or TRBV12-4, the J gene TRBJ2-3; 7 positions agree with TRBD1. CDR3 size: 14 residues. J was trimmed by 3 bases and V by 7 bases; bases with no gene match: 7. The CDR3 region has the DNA TGTGCCAGCAATGACAGGGCTAGAACAGATACGCAGTATTTT. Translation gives CASNDRARTDTQYF.

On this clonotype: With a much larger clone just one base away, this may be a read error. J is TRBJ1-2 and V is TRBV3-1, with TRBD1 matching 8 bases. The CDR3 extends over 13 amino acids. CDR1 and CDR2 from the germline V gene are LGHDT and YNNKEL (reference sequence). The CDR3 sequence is CASSRQGNYGHTF. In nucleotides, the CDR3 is TGTGCCAGCAGCCGACAGGGGAACTATGGCCACACCTTC.

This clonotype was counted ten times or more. CDR3 coding DNA: TGTGCCAGCAGTTTCCTGGTAACCCCAGGGACCCAGTACTTC. This sequence encodes CASSFLVTPGTQYF. This chain connects TRBV28 to TRBJ2-5; unclear D gene. The CDR3 extends over 14 amino acids. Between the trimmed V and J ends, which lost 3 bases and 7 bases, there was a span of 15 bases. The germline CDR1 and CDR2 sequences are MDHEN and SYDVKM.

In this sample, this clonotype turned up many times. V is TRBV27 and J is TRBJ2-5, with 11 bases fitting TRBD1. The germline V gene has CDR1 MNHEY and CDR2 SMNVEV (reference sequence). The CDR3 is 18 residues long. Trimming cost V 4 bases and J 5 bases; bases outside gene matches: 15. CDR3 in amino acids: CASSYHAPGQGGRETQYF. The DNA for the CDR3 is TGTGCCAGCAGTTATCACGCGCCGGGACAGGGGGGGAGGGAGACCCAGTACTTC.

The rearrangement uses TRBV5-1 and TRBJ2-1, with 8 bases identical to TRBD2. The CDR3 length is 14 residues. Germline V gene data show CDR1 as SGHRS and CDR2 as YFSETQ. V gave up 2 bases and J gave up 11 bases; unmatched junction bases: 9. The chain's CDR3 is CASSLANSGAQQFF. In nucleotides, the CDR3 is TGCGCCAGCAGCTTAGCGAATAGCGGGGCTCAGCAGTTCTTC.

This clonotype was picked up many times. The CDR3 loop is CASKWEDGNTIYF. CDR3 coding DNA: TGTGCCAGCAAGTGGGAGGACGGAAACACCATATATTTT. The chain joins TRBV5-6 to TRBJ1-3; D remains unclear. The germline gives CDR1 SGHDT, CDR2 YYEEEE. The CDR3 spans 13 residues. With 6 bases removed from V and 4 bases from J, the gap between germline ends came to 11 bases. Variable domain in full (rest from reference TRBV5-6 and TRBJ1-3): DAGVTQSPTHLIKTRGQQVTLRCSPKSGHDTVSWYQQALGQGPQFIFQYYEEEERQRGNFPDRFSGHQFPNYSSELNVNALLLGDSALYLCASKWEDGNTIYFGEGSWLTVV.